Listed here are 17 T cell receptor beta chains from one sample, sequenced in a study of blood T cell repertoires in COVID-19. Some clones are missing from TCRdb's copy, which holds only in-frame ones; the method was immunoSEQ multiplex PCR. The profile covers approximately 150,000 clones, with approximately 86% appearing a single time and under 3% taken by the ten largest. What was sequenced was peripheral blood. These receptors all come from an elderly woman with COVID-19, enrolled during active disease.

This chain connects TRBV12-3 or TRBV12-4 to TRBJ2-5; 7 nucleotides line up with TRBD1. The CDR3 has 13 amino acids. Trimming removed 6 bases from V and 2 bases from J; junction bases left unmatched: 3. The DNA of the CDR3 is TGTGCCAGCAGCTGGACAGGACAAGAGACCCAGTACTTC. Translation: CASSWTGQETQYF.

The V call is TRBV7-3, the J call TRBJ2-1; 10 bases match TRBD2. V lost 2 bases, J lost 8 bases, and 9 bases stayed unmatched. This CDR3 region has 16 residues. The germline CDR1 and CDR2 sequences are SGHTA and FQGTGA. CDR3 sequence: CASSLWASGSVDEQFF. The DNA of the CDR3 is TGTGCCAGCAGCTTATGGGCTAGCGGGAGTGTCGATGAGCAGTTCTTC.

V usage is TRBV11-2 and J usage is TRBJ2-5; D is possibly TRBD2 (6 bases). Germline values: CDR1 SGHAT, CDR2 FQNNGV. Trimming removed 5 bases from V and 7 bases from J, with 26 bases in between. The CDR3 length is 17 residues. CDR3 in DNA: TGTGCCAGCAGCAAACGGACGTTGGAGGGGCCACGGGGGACCCAGTACTTC. This translates into CASSKRTLEGPRGTQYF.

This clone has a handful of counts. This sequence joins TRBV28 and TRBJ2-1, with 14 bases matching TRBD2. Germline V lookup: CDR1 MDHEN, CDR2 SYDVKM. The CDR3 is made up of 18 amino acids. V lost 5 bases and J lost 7; bases outside the gene matches: 13. CDR3 DNA: TGTGCCAGCAGTCGGGTGATTGGGACTAGCGGGAGAGTTAATGAGCAGTTCTTC. Its translation: CASSRVIGTSGRVNEQFF.

As regards this clone: The germline gene is not matched at one end of the junction; a read error may be the cause. This rearrangement joins TRBV10-3 to TRBJ2-7; 11 bases agree with TRBD1. The CDR3 consists of 15 residues. Germline V gene lookup returns CDR1 ENHRY and CDR2 SYGVKD. CDR3 nucleotide sequence: TGTGCCATCAGTGAGTCTGGACAGGGGGCGCGGGTAATGCACTTC. It specifies CAISESGQGARVMHF.

The rearrangement joins TRBV19 to TRBJ2-1; TRBD2 matches at 7 bases. CDR1 and CDR2 from the germline V gene are LNHDA and SQIVND (reference sequence). CDR3 length: 16 amino acids. Unmatched junction bases numbered 14, after V lost 7 bases and J lost 5 bases. The CDR3 protein is CASTPEMAGAHNEQFF. Written as DNA, the CDR3 is TGTGCCAGTACCCCCGAGATGGCGGGAGCCCACAATGAGCAGTTCTTC.

V usage is TRBV6-5 and J usage is TRBJ1-4, with TRBD1 identical over 7 bases. V was clipped by 6 bases and J by 8 bases; unmatched bases: 12. Germline CDR1 reads MNHEY; CDR2 reads SVGAGI. The CDR3 length is 15 residues. CDR3 sequence (DNA): TGTGCCAGCAGGGGGGAATTGACAGGGTGGGAAAAACTGTTTTTT. Its protein is CASRGELTGWEKLFF.

The CDR3 region has the DNA TGTGCCAGCAGCCCGGGACAGGGGGCTAGTGAGCAGTTCTTC. It encodes CASSPGQGASEQFF. The chain combines TRBV7-2 with TRBJ2-1, with 12 bases aligning to TRBD1. The CDR3 contains 14 residues. Germline CDR1 is SGHTA and CDR2 is FQGNSA. V shed 5 bases and J 9 bases; nucleotides not matched to a gene: 5.

Comment on this clone: Compared with germline, one end of the junction differs, possibly owing to a read error. The CDR3 protein is CASREGQGVTYEQYF. CDR3 DNA: TGTGCCAGCAGAGAAGGACAGGGTGTCACCTACGAGCAGTACTTC. The chain carries TRBV6-1 and TRBJ2-7; 8 nucleotides match TRBD1. Germline V gives CDR1 MNHNS, CDR2 SASEGT. The CDR3 totals 15 residues.

This clone appeared a single time. The chain employs TRBV6-2 or TRBV6-3 and TRBJ2-5; a weak D match, TRBD2 (7 bases). The germline gives CDR1 MNHEY, CDR2 SVGEGT. This CDR3 comprises 14 residues. The V gene lost 0 bases and the J gene lost 4 bases, with 9 bases spanning the gap. DNA for the CDR3: TGTGCCAGCAGTTACTCCGGGGGGCGAGAGACCCAGTACTTC. Its protein product is CASSYSGGRETQYF.

The rearrangement uses TRBV7-2 and TRBJ2-1; TRBD2 matches 14 bases. The CDR3 extends over 15 amino acids. Germline CDR1 reads SGHTA; CDR2 reads FQGNSA. Germline trimming cut 4 bases from V and 9 bases from J; bases unmatched to any gene: 5. The CDR3 DNA is TGTGCCAGCAGCTGGGGGACTAGCGGGAGTCTTGAGCAGTTCTTC. The encoded protein is CASSWGTSGSLEQFF.

The chain has TRBV24-1 and TRBJ2-1, with 14 bases fitting TRBD2. This CDR3 region has 16 residues. Germline CDR1 is KGHDR and CDR2 is SFDVKD. The V and J ends lost 6 bases and 6 bases, in that order; junction bases with no gene match: 6. CDR3 DNA: TGTGCCACCAGTACCATGACTAGCGGGAGGGCCAATGAGCAGTTCTTC. Its protein is CATSTMTSGRANEQFF.

This rearrangement joins TRBV6-2 or TRBV6-3 to TRBJ1-5, with D perhaps matching TRBD1 (6 bases). The CDR3 is 19 residues long. The germline gives CDR1 MNHEY, CDR2 SVGEGT. V dropped 0 bases and J dropped 4 bases, with 22 bases sitting between them. The CDR3 DNA reads as TGTGCCAGCAGTTACTCGGGGTCGAACGGCAGGGGTGGGAATCAGCCCCAGCATTTT. Amino acids: CASSYSGSNGRGGNQPQHF.

The chain combines TRBV5-1 with TRBJ2-5, with D possibly being TRBD1 (5 bases). Per germline, CDR1 SGHRS and CDR2 YFSETQ. Trimming left V 4 bases short and J 3 bases short, with 13 bases between. The CDR3 runs 14 residues. CDR3 sequence reads: CASSLQGNKETQYF. CDR3 nucleotide sequence: TGCGCCAGCAGCCTTCAGGGTAATAAAGAGACCCAGTACTTC.

V is TRBV5-4 and J is TRBJ2-5, with TRBD1 matching over 7 bases. Germline V lookup: CDR1 SGHNT, CDR2 YYREEE (reference sequence). The J segment lost 5 bases and the V segment lost 4 bases, leaving 8 bases of the junction unmatched. The CDR3 has 14 residues. CDR3 sequence: CASSPIGQEETQYF. The CDR3 DNA reads TGTGCCAGCAGCCCTATCGGACAGGAGGAGACCCAGTACTTC.

The sample holds a few counts of this clone. The sample carries other DNA sequences with the same CDR3. The chain links TRBV19 to TRBJ1-5, with unresolved D. Trimming left V 4 bases short and J 0 bases short, with 10 bases between. Germline V gene data show CDR1 as LNHDA and CDR2 as SQIVND (reference sequence). The CDR3 covers 15 residues. The CDR3 DNA reads TGTGCCAGTAGTACCACAGCATATAGCAATCAGCCCCAGCATTTT. This sequence encodes CASSTTAYSNQPQHF.

This clone appeared a few times. This chain links TRBV5-1 with TRBJ2-6, with D possibly being TRBD2 (5 bases). With 4 bases removed from V and 2 bases from J, the gap between germline ends came to 13 bases. CDR3 length equals 16 residues. Germline V gene data show CDR1 as SGHRS and CDR2 as YFSETQ. Written as DNA, the CDR3 is TGCGCCAGCAGCCAGACCGGGGTGGCTGGGGCCAACGTCCTGACTTTC. This gives the protein CASSQTGVAGANVLTF.